A selection of T cell receptor beta chains follows, all from one sample in a study of blood T cell repertoires in COVID-19. Only in-frame clones appear in the TCRdb table, and some are missing; sequencing was by immunoSEQ multiplex PCR. The data hold roughly 190,000 clones, with about four fifths observed a single time. Sequencing used peripheral blood. The receptors were sampled from a woman between 40 and 55 years old with COVID-19, enrolled during active disease. CDR3s include the opening cysteine and the closing phenylalanine or tryptophan. A D gene is named only where the DNA matches it firmly. Expanded clones get a size class; other rows say once, few or many, or leave the size out.

V,J,size,D,DNA,CDR3
TRBV9,TRBJ2-2,.,TRBD2,TGTGCCAGCAGCGTGACTAGCGGCGGCACCGGGGAGCTGTTTTTT,CASSVTSGGTGELFF
TRBV5-6,TRBJ1-4,once,.,TGTGCCAGCAGCTTGACAGGGATTGCAACTAATGAAAAACTGTTTTTT,CASSLTGIATNEKLFF
TRBV7-9,TRBJ1-2,.,.,TGTGCCAGCAGCGCATCCGGCGGGGGGGCGGGTGGCTACACCTTC,CASSASGGGAGGYTF
TRBV9,TRBJ1-4,.,.,TGTGCCAGCAGCGTTTCGGTGGGGCACCCAGGCGGTGAAAAACTGTTTTTT,CASSVSVGHPGGEKLFF
TRBV24-1,TRBJ2-1,.,.,TGTGCCACCGGAGCGACTAGAAGCTACAATGAGCAGTTCTTC,CATGATRSYNEQFF
TRBV4-2,TRBJ1-6,.,.,TGTGCCAGCAGCCTCACAGGATATAATTCACCCCTCCACTTT,CASSLTGYNSPLHF
TRBV7-9,TRBJ2-3,.,.,TGTGCCAGCAGCCTAGGTTCTCGGGACACAGATACGCAGTATTTT,CASSLGSRDTDTQYF
TRBV19,TRBJ1-5,.,TRBD1,TGTGCCAGTAGTATGACGGGACAGTCTGCTAATCAGCCCCAGCATTTT,CASSMTGQSANQPQHF
TRBV7-9,TRBJ1-2,.,.,TGTGCCAGCAGCTTAGAAAGGGGTGTTCGAGGCTACACCTTC,CASSLERGVRGYTF
TRBV7-9,TRBJ2-1,.,TRBD2,TGTGCCAGCAGCTCATCGACTAGCGGAGACAATGAGCAGTTCTTC,CASSSSTSGDNEQFF
TRBV6-6,TRBJ1-1,.,.,TGTGCCAGCAGTACCAGGGAGGCGGAAGCTTTCTTT,CASSTREAEAFF
TRBV23-1,TRBJ1-3,.,.,TGCGCCAGCCGCCTTTTTAGTGGAAACACCATATATTTT,CASRLFSGNTIYF
TRBV9,TRBJ2-6,.,.,TGTGCCAGCAGCGTAGGGTCAGGGCCTGGGGCCAACGTCCTGACTTTC,CASSVGSGPGANVLTF
TRBV4-1,TRBJ2-7,.,.,TGCGCCAGCAGCCAAGAGGTTCGGAGCTCCTACGAGCAGTACTTC,CASSQEVRSSYEQYF
TRBV20-1,TRBJ1-6,.,.,TGCAGTGCTAGTGATGGACAGACTAATTCACCCCTCCACTTT,CSASDGQTNSPLHF
TRBV2,TRBJ2-1,.,.,TGTGCCAGTGGAAGGGAGGTGTACAATGAGCAGTTCTTC,CASGREVYNEQFF
TRBV3-1/TRBV3-2,TRBJ1-5,.,TRBD1,TGTGCCAGCAGCCACGGGGACAGGGAGAATTCGCCCCAGCATTTT,CASSHGDRENSPQHF
TRBV7-9,TRBJ1-1,once,.,TGTGCCAGCAGCTTCCGACAATCGAACACTGAAGCTTTCTTT,CASSFRQSNTEAFF
TRBV12-3/TRBV12-4,TRBJ2-3,.,.,TGTGCCAGCAGACTTCCTAGCACAGATACGCAGTATTTT,CASRLPSTDTQYF
TRBV6-5,TRBJ1-1,many,TRBD1,TGTGCCAGCTCAATTAGGACAGGGTGGACTGAAGCTTTCTTT,CASSIRTGWTEAFF
TRBV4-1,TRBJ1-5,.,.,TGCGCCAGCAGCTTAGACTTCGGCCAGCCCCAGCATTTT,CASSLDFGQPQHF
TRBV6-5,TRBJ1-5,.,.,TGTGCCAGCACCCCAGAAGATAGCAATCAGCCCCAGCATTTT,CASTPEDSNQPQHF
TRBV19,TRBJ2-5,.,TRBD1,TGTGCCAGTAGTCCCCACGCGGGACAGGGTACTGAGACCCAGTACTTC,CASSPHAGQGTETQYF
TRBV10-3,TRBJ1-3,.,TRBD1,TGTGCCATCAGTGGGGGACAGAACTCTGGAAACACCATATATTTT,CAISGGQNSGNTIYF
TRBV2,TRBJ2-1,.,.,TGTGCCAGCGCCCGGAGACCTAATGAGCAGTTCTTC,CASARRPNEQFF
TRBV14,TRBJ2-3,.,.,TGTGCCAGCAGCCCTTGGGGCCCGGGAGATACGCAGTATTTT,CASSPWGPGDTQYF
TRBV2,TRBJ1-1,.,.,TGTGCCAGCCACCGGGGGGAGAACACTGAAGCTTTCTTT,CASHRGENTEAFF
TRBV24-1,TRBJ2-2,.,TRBD1,TGTGCCACCTCCGCGGCCAGGGGGTACACCGGGGAGCTGTTTTTT,CATSAARGYTGELFF
TRBV7-9,TRBJ1-1,.,.,TGTGCCAGCAGTTCGCCGGGGGAGCCTGAAGCTTTCTTT,CASSSPGEPEAFF
TRBV4-2,TRBJ1-4,.,TRBD1,TGTGCCAGCAGCCAGGAAGTTCTCCGGGACAGGGTTCATCCAAAGACAACTAATGAAAAACTGTTTTTT,CASSQEVLRDRVHPKTTNEKLFF
TRBV11-3,TRBJ2-7,.,.,TGTGCCAGCAGCCTAGAGGTGGGGCCTTCCTACGAGCAGTACTTC,CASSLEVGPSYEQYF
TRBV28,TRBJ2-7,.,TRBD1,TGTGCCAGCACTATGAGGACAGGGACCTACGAGCAGTACTTC,CASTMRTGTYEQYF
TRBV7-9,TRBJ2-1,few,TRBD2,TGTGCCAGCAGCTTTGGACTAGCCGGCGATGAGCAGTTCTTC,CASSFGLAGDEQFF
TRBV28,TRBJ2-3,.,TRBD2,TGTGCCAGCAGGTCTCCGGGAGGATCCCCAGATACGCAGTATTTT,CASRSPGGSPDTQYF
TRBV6-5,TRBJ1-5,few,.,TGTGCCAGCGGGGAGGGCGCAAGCAATCAGCCCCAGCATTTT,CASGEGASNQPQHF
TRBV7-8,TRBJ2-5,once,TRBD2,TGTGCCAGCAGCACCCACGGACTAGCGGGGGAAGAGACCCAGTACTTC,CASSTHGLAGEETQYF
TRBV2,TRBJ2-5,.,TRBD1,TGTGCCACCCGACAGGGGGCATCGGAGACCCAGTACTTC,CATRQGASETQYF
TRBV4-2,TRBJ2-3,.,.,TGTGCCAGCAGCATGACCCGGGACTCCACAGATACGCAGTATTTT,CASSMTRDSTDTQYF
TRBV18,TRBJ2-1,.,TRBD2,TGTGCCAGCTCACCAGCGACTAGCGTTGGAGGTGAGCAGTTCTTC,CASSPATSVGGEQFF
TRBV20-1,TRBJ2-1,.,.,TGCAGTGCTAGTGCGACCACGAATTCGGGAGAGCAGTTCTTC,CSASATTNSGEQFF
TRBV11-2,TRBJ2-1,.,TRBD2,TGTGCCAGCAGCTTTGGGACTAGCGGGGGATACAATGAGCAGTTCTTC,CASSFGTSGGYNEQFF
TRBV19,TRBJ1-5,.,.,TGTGCCAGTAGGCCTCGCGGGCACAATCAGCCCCAGCATTTT,CASRPRGHNQPQHF
TRBV9,TRBJ2-5,once,.,TGTGCCAGCAGCGTAGGGTGGGGCCCAGAGACCCAGTACTTC,CASSVGWGPETQYF
TRBV29-1,TRBJ1-1,.,TRBD1,TGCAGCGTCCCCCGACAGGGGGCTCCAAACACTGAAGCTTTCTTT,CSVPRQGAPNTEAFF
TRBV11-2,TRBJ2-3,.,.,TGTGCCAGCAGCTTACATACAGATACGCAGTATTTT,CASSLHTDTQYF
TRBV28,TRBJ1-6,.,.,TGTGCCAGCAGTCGAAAGCTCCCACCACCCCTCCACTTT,CASSRKLPPPLHF
TRBV3-1/TRBV3-2,TRBJ1-6,.,.,TGTGCCAGCAGCCTCGGGTCCGACAATTCACCCCTCCACTTT,CASSLGSDNSPLHF
TRBV5-1,TRBJ2-7,.,.,TGCGCCAGCAGCCACGGGACTTTCAGCGAGCAGTACTTC,CASSHGTFSEQYF
TRBV28,TRBJ2-7,once,TRBD1,TGTGCCAGCAAGGGACAGGGATTCTCCTACGAGCAGTACTTC,CASKGQGFSYEQYF
TRBV9,TRBJ2-1,few,TRBD2,TGTGCCAGCAGGGGAGCGGGGGAATCCTACAATGAGCAGTTCTTC,CASRGAGESYNEQFF
TRBV6-5,TRBJ2-1,.,TRBD1,TGTGCCAGCAGGAGACAGGGCCCTCATATCAATGAGCAGTTCTTC,CASRRQGPHINEQFF
TRBV12-3/TRBV12-4,TRBJ2-1,.,.,TGTGCCAGCAGTTTAGGGCAGGTAAATGAGCAGTTCTTC,CASSLGQVNEQFF
TRBV11-3,TRBJ1-6,.,.,TGTGCCAGGAGCAAGGAGGGTTCACCCCTCCACTTT,CARSKEGSPLHF
TRBV19,TRBJ2-7,.,.,TGTGCCAGTAGTATAGGCGGAGCTGGCCCGCAGTACTTC,CASSIGGAGPQYF
TRBV27,TRBJ2-5,.,TRBD2,TGTGCCAGCAGTCCTGGGGGGGGGTGGGAGACCCAGTACTTC,CASSPGGGWETQYF
TRBV7-9,TRBJ1-5,.,TRBD1,TGTGCCAGCAGCTTCTCCTCGGGGACAGGGGGCAATCAGCCCCAGCATTTT,CASSFSSGTGGNQPQHF
TRBV5-1,TRBJ1-1,once,.,TGCGCCAGCAGCTGGAGCGGACTGAACACTGAAGCTTTCTTT,CASSWSGLNTEAFF
TRBV6-5,TRBJ1-1,.,TRBD1,TGTGCCAGCAGCAGGACAGGGCGGGCTGAAGCTTTCTTT,CASSRTGRAEAFF
TRBV11-2,TRBJ2-1,.,TRBD1,TGTGCCAGCAGCTTCGTGACAGGGGTTGGTGAGCAGTTCTTC,CASSFVTGVGEQFF